The rows below give T cell receptor beta chains drawn from one sample of a study of blood T cell repertoires in COVID-19. Some clones are missing from TCRdb's copy, which holds only in-frame ones; the method was immunoSEQ multiplex PCR. Among 250,000 to 400,000 clones listed, under 90% were seen once. The sample consisted of peripheral blood. The receptors derive from a woman aged 25 to 39 with COVID-19, enrolled during active disease. The conserved cysteine and the conserved F or W are not part of the CDR3 here.

j_gene: TRBJ2-1
v_gene: TRBV9
len: 14
CDR3aa: ASSALTSGGKGEQF

j_gene: TRBJ2-2
v_gene: TRBV28
len: 14
CDR3aa: ASSSSRRQGVGELF

j_gene: TRBJ2-2
v_gene: TRBV9
len: 13
CDR3aa: ASSAGLTNTGELF

j_gene: TRBJ1-2
v_gene: TRBV27
len: 10
CDR3aa: ASSATGAGYT

j_gene: TRBJ2-1
v_gene: TRBV5-8
len: 15
CDR3aa: ASSLAHREPEGSEQF

j_gene: TRBJ1-6
v_gene: TRBV27
len: 10
CDR3aa: ASSNIYSPLH

j_gene: TRBJ2-7
v_gene: TRBV5-1
len: 12
CDR3aa: ASSLGTVTYEQY

j_gene: TRBJ1-5
v_gene: TRBV6-4
len: 12
CDR3aa: ASSEGGGGQPQH

j_gene: TRBJ1-1
v_gene: TRBV9
len: 13
CDR3aa: ASSVDGTGVTEAF

j_gene: TRBJ1-5
v_gene: TRBV2
len: 11
CDR3aa: ASRPTGNQPQH

j_gene: TRBJ2-2
v_gene: TRBV3-1/TRBV3-2
len: 14
CDR3aa: ASSLRDRGLTGELF

j_gene: TRBJ1-1
v_gene: TRBV3-1/TRBV3-2
len: 11
CDR3aa: ASQGARNTEAF

j_gene: TRBJ1-1
v_gene: TRBV30
len: 11
CDR3aa: AWREGQGDGAF

j_gene: TRBJ2-2
v_gene: TRBV18
len: 15
CDR3aa: ASSPIAGGPNTGELF

j_gene: TRBJ1-1
v_gene: TRBV5-1
len: 13
CDR3aa: ASSLWSGQNTEAF

j_gene: TRBJ1-1
v_gene: TRBV27
len: 10
CDR3aa: ASRRVPAEAF

j_gene: TRBJ1-4
v_gene: TRBV19
len: 14
CDR3aa: ASSIVTGSPNEKLF

j_gene: TRBJ2-5
v_gene: TRBV11-2
len: 13
CDR3aa: ASSLVVTGEETQY

j_gene: TRBJ2-5
v_gene: TRBV12-3/TRBV12-4
len: 10
CDR3aa: ASSFREETQY

j_gene: TRBJ2-7
v_gene: TRBV12-3/TRBV12-4
len: 11
CDR3aa: ASSLAGDFEQY

j_gene: TRBJ1-6
v_gene: TRBV6-5
len: 12
CDR3aa: ASREDRGHSPLH

j_gene: TRBJ2-4
v_gene: TRBV7-2
len: 11
CDR3aa: ASSLGAEGGQY

j_gene: TRBJ2-3
v_gene: TRBV28
len: 17
CDR3aa: ASSFAGLAGGSRADTQY

j_gene: TRBJ1-5
v_gene: TRBV27
len: 12
CDR3aa: ASRVRGEGQPQH

j_gene: TRBJ2-3
v_gene: TRBV19
len: 13
CDR3aa: ASSLRDRVSDTQY

j_gene: TRBJ1-1
v_gene: TRBV7-8
len: 12
CDR3aa: ASSLIQQKTEAF

j_gene: TRBJ2-7
v_gene: TRBV7-3
len: 14
CDR3aa: ASSLRELALFYEQY

j_gene: TRBJ1-1
v_gene: TRBV11-2
len: 10
CDR3aa: ASSSRPGRAF

j_gene: TRBJ2-1
v_gene: TRBV9
len: 13
CDR3aa: ASSGTGTIYNEQF

j_gene: TRBJ2-6
v_gene: TRBV11-2
len: 15
CDR3aa: ASSFRATGPGANVLT

j_gene: TRBJ1-1
v_gene: TRBV2
len: 16
CDR3aa: ASSFETGGFFMNTEAF

j_gene: TRBJ2-7
v_gene: TRBV7-2
len: 12
CDR3aa: ASSLGLAAYEQY

j_gene: TRBJ1-2
v_gene: TRBV28
len: 12
CDR3aa: ASRGTGIGYGYT

j_gene: TRBJ2-5
v_gene: TRBV3-1/TRBV3-2
len: 15
CDR3aa: ASSFIRPGQGVETQY

j_gene: TRBJ2-1
v_gene: TRBV6-5
len: 13
CDR3aa: ASSRLAGGLNEQF

j_gene: TRBJ1-5
v_gene: TRBV10-1
len: 13
CDR3aa: ASKRTGGDNQPQH

j_gene: TRBJ1-5
v_gene: TRBV3-1/TRBV3-2
len: 14
CDR3aa: ASSQGKGLGNQPQH

j_gene: TRBJ1-2
v_gene: TRBV19
len: 16
CDR3aa: ASSFSIGTATKNYGYT

j_gene: TRBJ1-1
v_gene: TRBV25-1
len: 13
CDR3aa: ASSESGWGNTEAF

j_gene: TRBJ1-1
v_gene: TRBV29-1
len: 11
CDR3aa: SGQGPRNTEAF

j_gene: TRBJ1-5
v_gene: TRBV19
len: 11
CDR3aa: ASRWTGNQPQH